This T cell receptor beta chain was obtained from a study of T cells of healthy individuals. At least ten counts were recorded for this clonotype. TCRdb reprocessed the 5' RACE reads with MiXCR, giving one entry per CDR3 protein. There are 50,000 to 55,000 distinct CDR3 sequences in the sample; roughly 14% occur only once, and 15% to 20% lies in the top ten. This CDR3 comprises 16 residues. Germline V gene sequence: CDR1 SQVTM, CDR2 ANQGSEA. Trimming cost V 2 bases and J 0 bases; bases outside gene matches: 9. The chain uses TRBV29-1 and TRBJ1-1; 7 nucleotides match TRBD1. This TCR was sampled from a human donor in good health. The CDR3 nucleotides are TGCAGCGTTGAAACTCCGGGACAGAGGATGAACACTGAAGCTTTCTTT. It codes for CSVETPGQRMNTEAFF.